These 18 T cell receptor beta chains share one sample of origin, sequenced in a study of quantifying T cell responses using KT2 cells. On the study more broadly: cDNA was made from DNase-treated RNA using alpha and beta constant primers.

Each cDNA got a UMI-containing oligo ligated at its 3' end. The first PCR ran 3 to 5 cycles with an equimolar RC1.1 and RC1.2 beta primer mix. TCRdb analysed the UMI-ligation and nested PCR reads with MiXCR anew, one entry per CDR3 protein. The sample carries 25,000 to 35,000 distinct CDR3 sequences, 10% to 13% recorded once. Input material: PBMCs spiked with cells of the T cell clone KT2. Receptor source: a human donor.

Many counts were recorded for this clonotype. The J gene is TRBJ2-3, the V gene TRBV7-2; D is ambiguous. CDR3 size: 16 residues. CDR1 and CDR2 (germline): SGHTA, FQGNSA. V was shortened by 1 base and J by 2 bases, with 13 bases between the two germline ends. The CDR3 nucleotides read TGTGCCAGCAGCTTAGGGAGAACCCCAGACACAGATACGCAGTATTTT. Translated, it gives CASSLGRTPDTDTQYF.

The chain employs TRBV5-7 and TRBJ2-6; D perhaps matches TRBD1 (5 bases). TRBV5-7 is identified as an open reading frame with a role that is uncertain. Deletions cut 4 bases from V and 2 bases from J, with 16 bases between. This CDR3 has 17 residues. CDR3 in amino acids: CASSTLQGWTGANVLTF. CDR3 DNA sequence: TGTGCCAGCAGCACATTGCAGGGCTGGACTGGGGCCAACGTCCTGACTTTC.

The chain carries TRBV12-3 or TRBV12-4 and TRBJ2-1; D perhaps matches TRBD2 (6 bases). Trimming took 5 bases from V and 0 from J, leaving 11 bases between them. This CDR3 spans 15 amino acids. CDR3 region: CASSTDGSSYNEQFF. In DNA form, the CDR3 reads TGTGCCAGCAGTACGGACGGGAGCTCCTACAATGAGCAGTTCTTC.

This chain connects TRBV27 to TRBJ1-2; weak D call: TRBD1 (5 bases). Trimming removed 3 bases at V and 0 bases at J, with 11 bases between. CDR3 length: 15 amino acids. Germline V gene data show CDR1 as MNHEY and CDR2 as SMNVEV (reference sequence). The CDR3 here is CASSFRRGSNYGYTF. The CDR3 bases are TGTGCCAGCAGTTTCCGTAGGGGATCTAACTATGGCTACACCTTC.

The J gene is TRBJ2-1, the V gene TRBV29-1; tentatively, D is TRBD2 (5 bases). The CDR3 extends over 12 amino acids. Between the trimmed V and J ends, which lost 7 bases and 6 bases, there was a span of 13 bases. From germline, CDR1 is SQVTM and CDR2 ANQGSEA. CDR3 nucleotides: TGCAGCGGGCGGGTTCTCTTCAATGAGCAGTTCTTC. It codes for CSGRVLFNEQFF.

This clonotype showed up just a few times. J is TRBJ1-6 and V is TRBV3-1; no reliable D call. The CDR3 is made up of 15 amino acids. Germline values: CDR1 LGHDT, CDR2 YNNKEL (reference sequence). V lost 4 bases and J 0 bases, leaving 7 bases between the germline ends. In DNA form, the CDR3 reads TGTGCCAGCAGCCTCGCTAGCTCCTATAATTCACCCCTCCACTTT. As protein: CASSLASSYNSPLHF. Full variable domain (missing parts from reference TRBV3-1 and TRBJ1-6): DTAVSQTPKYLVTQMGNDKSIKCEQNLGHDTMYWYKQDSKKFLKIMFSYNNKELIINETVPNRFSPKSPDKAHLNLHINSLELGDSAVYFCASSLASSYNSPLHFGNGTRLTVT.

This clonotype was found many times. The rearrangement links TRBV29-1 to TRBJ1-1; D gene unclear. The V end was cut by 8 bases, the J end by 2 bases, with 15 bases between. The germline V gene has CDR1 SQVTM and CDR2 ANQGSEA. The CDR3 sequence is 13 residues long. CDR3 amino acids: CSIQPGGNTEAFF. The CDR3 nucleotides are TGCAGCATCCAACCAGGAGGAAACACTGAAGCTTTCTTT.

This clonotype came up many times. This sequence joins TRBV20-1 and TRBJ2-1; D gene uncertain. Germline V lookup: CDR1 DFQATT, CDR2 SNEGSKA (reference sequence). The CDR3 totals 13 residues. The V and J ends lost 6 bases and 5 bases respectively, with 14 bases between them. The CDR3 is CSAGSTPNNEQFF. The CDR3 DNA reads as TGCAGTGCCGGGTCGACACCGAACAATGAGCAGTTCTTC.

There are a few counts of this clonotype. The chain has TRBV7-9 and TRBJ1-2; D is undetermined. The CDR3 has 12 amino acids. V was clipped by 2 bases and J by 5 bases, with 6 bases between them. CDR1 and CDR2 (germline): SEHNR, FQNEAQ (reference sequence). CDR3 sequence (DNA): TGTGCCAGCAGCTTATGGGATTATGGCTACACCTTC. This encodes CASSLWDYGYTF.

This clonotype appeared a few times. The chain carries TRBV20-1 and TRBJ2-4; D is unresolved. The CDR3 consists of 14 residues. Trimming removed 3 bases from V and 0 bases from J, with 9 bases in between. In germline, CDR1 is DFQATT, CDR2 SNEGSKA (reference sequence). The CDR3, as DNA: TGCAGTGCTAGCGACACACCAGCCAAAAACATTCAGTACTTC. Translated, it gives CSASDTPAKNIQYF.

This clonotype is categorized as medium-sized (0.01 to 0.1%). The chain carries TRBV6-4 and TRBJ2-3; 10 nucleotides align to TRBD2. In germline, CDR1 is MRHNA, CDR2 SNTAGT. Germline trimming cut 5 bases from V and 2 bases from J; bases unmatched to any gene: 1. CDR3 length: 14 amino acids. The CDR3 region is CASSSGGATDTQYF. The DNA of the CDR3 is TGTGCCAGCAGTAGCGGGGGGGCCACAGATACGCAGTATTTT.

In its sample, this clonotype was seen a few times. The V call is TRBV20-1, the J call TRBJ1-1; D uncertain. The V gene lost 0 bases and the J gene lost 1 base, with 12 bases spanning the gap. Germline CDR1 and CDR2: DFQATT and SNEGSKA (reference sequence). There are 15 residues in the CDR3. CDR3 residues: CSARDARGRNTEAFF. The DNA of the CDR3 is TGCAGTGCTAGAGATGCGAGAGGGAGGAACACTGAAGCTTTCTTT.

This clonotype was observed a few times. DNA of the CDR3: TGTGCCAGCAGTTACGGACAGGCCCAGCGGGGCTACACCTTC. Amino acid sequence: CASSYGQAQRGYTF. The V call is TRBV2, the J call TRBJ1-2; 7 positions agree with TRBD1. The CDR3 contains 14 residues. Germline V lookup: CDR1 SNHLY, CDR2 FYNNEI. V lost 5 bases and J lost 8; bases outside the gene matches: 11. Full variable domain (remainder filled in from reference TRBV2 and TRBJ1-2): EPEVTQTPSHQVTQMGQEVILRCVPISNHLYFYWYRQILGQKVEFLVSFYNNEISEKSEIFDDQFSVERPDGSNFTLKIRSTKLEDSAMYFCASSYGQAQRGYTFGSGTRLTVV.

This clonotype has at least ten counts. V gene TRBV20-1 combines with J gene TRBJ2-7; D possibly corresponds to TRBD1 (6 bases). Germline V gene data show CDR1 as DFQATT and CDR2 as SNEGSKA (reference sequence). Trimming left V 5 bases short and J 4 bases short, with 18 bases between. The CDR3 is 14 amino acids. Here the CDR3 reads CSAPRGIEPYEQYF. CDR3 DNA sequence: TGCAGTGCTCCAAGGGGGATCGAACCTTACGAGCAGTACTTC.

The V gene is TRBV12-5, the J gene TRBJ2-5; D not certain. Trimming pared 4 bases from V and 2 bases from J, leaving 5 bases between. This CDR3 region has 12 residues. Germline CDR1 reads LGHNT; CDR2 reads FRNRAP. CDR3 nucleotides: TGTGCTAGTGGTTCGGAACAAGAGACCCAGTACTTC. Protein sequence: CASGSEQETQYF.

The sample holds many counts of this clonotype. The chain combines TRBV5-1 with TRBJ2-7, with no clear D. Germline values: CDR1 SGHRS, CDR2 YFSETQ. V was clipped by 0 bases and J by 0 bases, with 7 bases between them. The length of the CDR3 is 14 residues. DNA for the CDR3: TGCGCCAGCAGCTTGGAACCCAACTCCTACGAGCAGTACTTC. It encodes CASSLEPNSYEQYF. The complete variable domain, with remaining parts taken from reference TRBV5-1 and TRBJ2-7, reads KAGVTQTPRYLIKTRGQQVTLSCSPISGHRSVSWYQQTPGQGLQFLFEYFSETQRNKGNFPGRFSGRQFSNSRSEMNVSTLELGDSALYLCASSLEPNSYEQYFGPGTRLTVT.

J is TRBJ2-1 and V is TRBV5-4; D is ambiguous. Trimming took 0 bases from V and 10 from J, leaving 11 bases between them. CDR1 is SGHNT, CDR2 YYREEE, per germline (reference sequence). The CDR3 has 13 amino acids. The CDR3 DNA reads TGTGCCAGCAGCTTGGGACAAGAGAAAGAGCAGTTCTTC. Protein sequence: CASSLGQEKEQFF.

As for this clonotype: With a much larger clone just one base away, this may be a read error. The J gene is TRBJ1-2, the V gene TRBV4-3, with D possibly matching TRBD1 (6 bases). Germline CDR1 LGHNA, CDR2 YSLEER. The CDR3 consists of 15 residues. Here the CDR3 DNA reads TGCACCAGCAGCCAAGAGGGGGGGCAAGGCTATGGCTACACCTTC. This codes for CTSSQEGGQGYGYTF.